Presented here are 17 T cell receptor beta chains from one specimen sequenced in a study of T cells in Graves' hyperthyroidism and ophthalmopathy. The source material, RNA transcripts, was used to amplify TCR beta CDR3 regions. Researchers ran a first-round RT-PCR on the TCR CDR3 using the HTBI primer set. TCRdb processed the multiplex PCR reads anew with MiXCR; each CDR3 protein has one entry. The sample contains hundreds of thousands of distinct CDR3 sequences, approximately 15% of which appear only once. The sequenced sample consisted of blood. Receptors were obtained from a woman in her late teens or twenties with Graves' hyperthyroidism.

In this sample, this clonotype turned up a few times. The gene calls are TRBV30 and TRBJ1-2; 10 bases match TRBD1. CDR3 length equals 15 residues. V was pared by 2 bases and J by 5 bases, with 8 bases of the junction left unmatched. Germline loops: CDR1 GTSNPN, CDR2 SVGIG (reference sequence). The CDR3 loop reads CAWSLTGTGAYGYTF. The DNA for the CDR3 is TGTGCCTGGAGTCTAACCGGGACAGGGGCTTATGGCTACACCTTC.

This clonotype was detected ten times or more. The V and J genes are TRBV10-3 and TRBJ2-7; 9 nucleotides agree with TRBD1. From germline, CDR1 is ENHRY and CDR2 SYGVKD. This CDR3 has 15 residues. V shed 8 bases and J 0 bases; nucleotides not matched to a gene: 8. CDR3 DNA: TGTGCCATCGGAAAACAGGGACAGGGCTCCTACGAGCAGTACTTC. It encodes CAIGKQGQGSYEQYF.

The rearrangement links TRBV12-5 to TRBJ2-7; 7 bases agree with TRBD1. Germline V gene data show CDR1 as LGHNT and CDR2 as FRNRAP. The CDR3 has 16 residues. V shed 7 bases, J shed 0 bases, and the junction held 12 bases outside the gene matches. The chain's CDR3 is CASVHPSGDSSYEQYF. The CDR3 coding sequence is TGTGCTAGTGTCCACCCTTCAGGGGACAGCTCCTACGAGCAGTACTTC.

This clonotype was counted between two and nine times. The gene calls are TRBV4-1 and TRBJ1-1; no clear D. Germline V lookup: CDR1 MGHRA, CDR2 YSYEKL. The CDR3 length is 14 residues. With 1 base removed from V and 3 bases from J, the gap between germline ends came to 9 bases. CDR3 in amino acids: CASSQARSYTEAFF. The CDR3 DNA follows: TGCGCCAGCAGCCAAGCCCGCTCGTACACTGAAGCTTTCTTT.

This clonotype has at least ten counts. The chain links TRBV18 to TRBJ2-7; D unclear. Trimming shortened V by 8 bases and J by 5 bases, and 10 bases separated the two germline ends. The germline CDR1 and CDR2 sequences are KGHSH and LQKENI. This CDR3 comprises 11 residues. CDR3 sequence (DNA): TGTGCCAGCAGCCTTATCGACGAGCAGTACTTC. Its translation is CASSLIDEQYF.

This clonotype was recorded at least ten times. The J gene is TRBJ2-1, the V gene TRBV5-5, with TRBD1 identical over 11 bases. This CDR3 has 14 amino acids. V was pared by 5 bases and J by 7 bases, with 5 bases of the junction left unmatched. Per the germline V gene, CDR1 is SGHKS and CDR2 is YYEKEE (reference sequence). CDR3 amino acids: CASRTGQGGNEQFF. CDR3 nucleotide sequence: TGTGCCAGCAGAACGGGACAGGGGGGGAATGAGCAGTTCTTC.

In its sample, this clonotype was seen a few times. This chain's CDR3 is CASSQGDRLNSPLHF. The CDR3 DNA follows: TGCGCCAGCAGCCAAGGAGACAGACTAAATTCACCCCTCCACTTT. The rearrangement links TRBV4-1 to TRBJ1-6, with D perhaps matching TRBD1 (5 bases). Trimming stripped 1 base from V and 7 bases from J, with 11 bases between. This CDR3 has 15 residues. CDR1 and CDR2 (germline): MGHRA, YSYEKL.

The chain is built from TRBV7-9 and TRBJ1-1; 7 nucleotides match TRBD1. V dropped 6 bases and J dropped 7; count of bases not matched to a gene: 14. Germline V gene lookup returns CDR1 SEHNR and CDR2 FQNEAQ (reference sequence). The CDR3 runs to 15 residues. The CDR3 DNA is TGTGCCAGCAGAGAAAAGGGACAGCTACCAATTGAAGCTTTCTTT. It translates to CASREKGQLPIEAFF.

This clonotype was seen a few times. The rearrangement joins TRBV6-1 to TRBJ2-5; the D gene is possibly TRBD2 (6 bases). Germline lookup yields CDR1 MNHNS and CDR2 SASEGT. The CDR3 is made up of 16 amino acids. V was pared by 2 bases and J by 5 bases, with 18 bases between. DNA of the CDR3: TGTGCCAGCAGTGAATGGGGGACTCCGGGGCAGGAGACCCAGTACTTC. This sequence encodes CASSEWGTPGQETQYF.

This clonotype was found many times. The rearrangement links TRBV5-1 to TRBJ1-6; D may be TRBD1 (5 bases). This CDR3 spans 13 amino acids. CDR1 and CDR2 from the germline V gene are SGHRS and YFSETQ. With 3 bases removed from V and 8 bases from J, the gap between germline ends came to 9 bases. In nucleotides, the CDR3 is TGCGCCAGCAGCTCGGACATCTATTCACCCCTCCACTTT. It yields the protein CASSSDIYSPLHF.

Concerning this clonotype itself: A junction end diverges from the germline sequence, so it may reflect a read error. The chain combines TRBV5-1 with TRBJ2-5; 9 bases align to TRBD2. CDR1 SGHRS and CDR2 YFSETQ come from the germline V gene. The CDR3 covers 15 residues. The CDR3 loop reads CASSKLAGTQETQHF. The CDR3 bases are TGCGCCAGCAGCAAGCTAGCGGGGACCCAAGAGACCCAGCACTTC.

The sample holds many counts of this clonotype. The chain combines TRBV7-9 with TRBJ2-7, with unresolved D. The CDR3 spans 15 residues. The germline V and J ends were trimmed by 6 bases and 3 bases, with 18 bases remaining between them. Germline lookup yields CDR1 SEHNR and CDR2 FQNEAQ (reference sequence). The CDR3 DNA reads TGTGCCAGCAGTTCAAAGCGTGCAACGAACTACGAGCAGTACTTC. This gives the protein CASSSKRATNYEQYF.

J is TRBJ2-7 and V is TRBV19; 10 bases align to TRBD1. The CDR3 has 13 residues. Germline assignment: CDR1 LNHDA and CDR2 SQIVND (reference sequence). The V segment lost 3 bases and the J segment 5 bases; nucleotides outside the gene matches: 1. For the CDR3, the DNA is TGTGCCAGTAGTATGACAGGGGGCGACGAGCAGTACTTC. Translated, it gives CASSMTGGDEQYF.

Details on this clonotype: This may be a read error, as it is one base from a much larger clone. The chain has TRBV29-1 and TRBJ1-1; D is unresolved. There are 15 residues in the CDR3. Germline CDR1 is SQVTM and CDR2 is ANQGSEA. CDR3 residues: CGVEAEEFRRTEAFF. For the CDR3, the DNA is TGCGGCGTTGAAGCGGAGGAGTTCAGGCGCACTGAAGCTTTCTTT.

The rearrangement uses TRBV20-1 and TRBJ1-2, with 7 bases matching TRBD1. V dropped 5 bases and J dropped 4; count of bases not matched to a gene: 4. The CDR3 extends over 12 amino acids. CDR1 is DFQATT, CDR2 SNEGSKA, per germline (reference sequence). The CDR3 DNA sequence: TGCAGTGCTTCGACAGGGCCCTATGGCTACACCTTC. Encoded protein: CSASTGPYGYTF.

This clonotype was counted only a few times. The chain links TRBV24-1 to TRBJ2-2; D is unresolved. This CDR3 is 12 amino acids long. V lost 3 bases to trimming and J lost 6 bases, with 4 bases between them. In germline, CDR1 is KGHDR, CDR2 SFDVKD. CDR3 sequence (DNA): TGTGCCACCAGTGATCGGGCCGGGGAGCTGTTTTTT. This codes for CATSDRAGELFF.

The V gene is TRBV7-2, the J gene TRBJ1-6; the match to TRBD1 covers 11 bases. V shed 6 bases and J 6 bases; nucleotides not matched to a gene: 4. Germline V gives CDR1 SGHTA, CDR2 FQGNSA. The CDR3 contains 15 residues. The CDR3 spells CASSRGQGGNSPLHF. The CDR3 DNA reads as TGTGCCAGCAGTCGGGGACAGGGGGGTAATTCACCCCTCCACTTT.